This T cell receptor (beta chain) was sequenced for a study of Graves' ophthalmopathy and Graves' hyperthyroidism. Background on the study: Hyperthyroidism showing no ophthalmopathy within 18 months of follow-up was stable. Study-wide findings and caveats: Between ophthalmopathy and stable hyperthyroidism, a 13-signature model drew a separation with around 90% sensitivity and around 80% specificity.

People with hyperthyroidism were aged 18 to 65 and newly diagnosed, under 2 months' duration. Clinical symptoms and serum thyroxine were used for diagnosis; TRAb, thyroid ultrasound and orbital computed tomography were also relied on. Germline V gene sequence: CDR1 MNHNS, CDR2 SASEGT. The CDR3 sequence is 15 residues long. The ends lost 7 bases at V and 1 base at J; junction bases unmatched: 5. This clonotype was found a few times. The target antigen is unknown. From RNA, the CDR3 regions of TCR beta chains were amplified and sequenced. HTBI primers served in a first-round RT-PCR, which a second-round multiplex PCR followed. Each CDR3 protein gets one entry after TCRdb re-called the multiplex PCR reads with MiXCR. The sample yields over a million distinct CDR3 sequences, less than 45% seen once.

Sequenced input: peripheral blood or thyroid tissue (not recorded which). The chain carries TRBV6-1 and TRBJ2-7, with 12 bases identical to TRBD2. This sequence originates from an adult man with Graves' hyperthyroidism. The CDR3 DNA sequence: TGTGCCAGCAACCTACTAGCGGGGGGATCCTACGAGCAGTACTTC. It is translated as CASNLLAGGSYEQYF.